What follows describes a single T cell receptor beta chain. The V end lost 2 bases, the J end lost 6 bases, and 14 bases lay between the germline ends. This CDR3 contains 15 residues. Per germline, CDR1 SGHVS and CDR2 FQNEAQ. The data were taken from a study of T cell changes during pregnancy in multiple sclerosis. The repertoire was sequenced with immunoSEQ multiplex PCR; TCRdb's copy has only in-frame clones and lacks some. The sample carries about 55,000 clones, about 90% recorded once. The rearrangement uses TRBV7-8 and TRBJ1-5, with D unclear. This material consisted of CD4+ T cells from peripheral blood mononuclear cells, taken in the first trimester of pregnancy. This sequence was found in a female donor with multiple sclerosis, enrolled in a pregnancy study. CDR3 nucleotide sequence: TGTGCCAGCAGCTTACGCGGGGTAGTCCCTCAGCCCCAGCATTTT. Translating gives CASSLRGVVPQPQHF.